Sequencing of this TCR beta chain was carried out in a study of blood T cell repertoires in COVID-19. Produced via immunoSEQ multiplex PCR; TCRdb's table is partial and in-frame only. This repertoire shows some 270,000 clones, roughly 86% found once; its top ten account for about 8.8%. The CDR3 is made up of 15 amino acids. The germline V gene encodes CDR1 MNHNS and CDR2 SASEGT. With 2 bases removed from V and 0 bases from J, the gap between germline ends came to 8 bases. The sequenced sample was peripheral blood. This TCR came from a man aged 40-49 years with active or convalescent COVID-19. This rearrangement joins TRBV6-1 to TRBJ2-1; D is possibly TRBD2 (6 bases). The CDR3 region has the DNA TGTGCCAGCAGTGAACTAGCGCGCTCCTACAATGAGCAGTTCTTC. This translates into CASSELARSYNEQFF.